A single sample is the source of the 27 T cell receptor beta chains below, sequenced in a study of control samples from healthy donors and cancer patients. Data came from immunoSEQ multiplex PCR; TCRdb stores just in-frame clones and leaves some out. The sample has 100,000 to 120,000 clones; about four fifths are singletons. The sequenced material came from blood. These receptors all come from a woman aged 45 to 65 in good health.

The chain is built from TRBV3-1 (or the pseudogene TRBV3-2) and TRBJ1-2, with 10 bases aligning to TRBD1. The V gene end was trimmed by 4 bases and the J gene end by 6 bases; junction bases not matched to a gene: 2. Germline lookup yields CDR1 LGHDT and CDR2 YNNKEL (reference sequence). This CDR3 is built from 13 residues. As DNA, the CDR3 is TGTGCCAGCAGCCGACAGGGGGCAAATGGCTACACCTTC. Residues: CASSRQGANGYTF.

This clone was seen once. The chain links TRBV11-3 to TRBJ2-3; 8 bases are shared with TRBD2. Germline CDR1 reads SGHNT; CDR2 reads YENEEA. The trim removed 3 bases at V and 2 bases at J, leaving 13 bases unmatched. This CDR3 spans 18 amino acids. In DNA, the CDR3 is TGTGCCAGCAGCTTTGGCCTAGCGGGCACAACCATCACAGATACGCAGTATTTT. Its protein is CASSFGLAGTTITDTQYF.

This sequence joins TRBV5-5 and TRBJ2-2, with D possibly TRBD2 on 5 matching bases. Germline-derived CDR1 and CDR2 are SGHKS and YYEKEE (reference sequence). Trimming stripped 1 base from V and 1 base from J, with 8 bases between. There are 15 residues in the CDR3. CDR3 amino acids: CASSLKGVNTGELFF. CDR3 in DNA: TGTGCCAGCAGCTTGAAGGGAGTGAACACCGGGGAGCTGTTTTTT.

The chain couples TRBV11-3 to TRBJ2-1, with 7 bases fitting TRBD2. Germline V gives CDR1 SGHNT, CDR2 YENEEA. After removal of 5 bases from V and 9 bases from J, the junction contained 10 bases not matched to a gene. CDR3 length: 14 amino acids. CDR3 region: CASSPRGLAVEQFF. Here the CDR3 DNA reads TGTGCCAGCAGCCCCCGAGGGCTAGCGGTTGAGCAGTTCTTC.

This chain links TRBV7-9 with TRBJ2-7, with D possibly matching TRBD1 (6 bases). The V end lost 4 bases, the J end lost 8 bases, and 15 bases lay between the germline ends. This CDR3 comprises 13 residues. The germline CDR1 and CDR2 sequences are SEHNR and FQNEAQ (reference sequence). The CDR3 nucleotides are TGTGCCAGCAGCTACAGGGAAAGAGACAAGCAGTACTTC. This encodes CASSYRERDKQYF.

The genes are TRBV9 and TRBJ2-7, with a weak D call TRBD1 (5 bases). Trimming cost V 0 bases and J 2 bases, with 9 bases left between them. CDR1 SGDLS and CDR2 YYNGEE come from the germline V gene. This CDR3 is 14 amino acids long. The CDR3 loop is CASSVEARAYEQYF. The CDR3 coding sequence is TGTGCCAGCAGCGTAGAGGCCAGGGCCTACGAGCAGTACTTC.

V usage is TRBV4-3 and J usage is TRBJ2-3; no definite D call. Trimming left V 1 base short and J 2 bases short, with 4 bases between. The V gene's germline CDR1 is LGHNA and CDR2 YSLEER. This CDR3 has 13 amino acids. CDR3 residues: CASSQALTDTQYF. The CDR3 DNA is TGCGCCAGCAGCCAAGCTCTCACAGATACGCAGTATTTT.

This clone was counted between two and nine times. The V gene is TRBV6-6, the J gene TRBJ1-1; possible D gene TRBD1, 6 bases. This CDR3 is 16 amino acids long. CDR1 and CDR2 from the germline V gene are MNHNY and SVGAGI (reference sequence). V was pared by 0 bases and J by 5 bases, with 16 bases between. The CDR3 DNA reads TGTGCCAGCAGTTACTCTTGGTGGGGCCAGGGGACTGAAGCTTTCTTT. Its protein product is CASSYSWWGQGTEAFF.

V usage is TRBV30 and J usage is TRBJ1-5; D gene ambiguous. In germline, CDR1 is GTSNPN, CDR2 SVGIG (reference sequence). Trimming cost V 3 bases and J 2 bases, with 11 bases left between them. This CDR3 region has 14 residues. The CDR3 nucleotides are TGTGCCTGGAGGCTCAGTTTGGGCAATCAGCCCCAGCATTTT. Protein: CAWRLSLGNQPQHF.

The chain couples TRBV19 to TRBJ2-7; 7 bases are shared with TRBD1. Germline assignment: CDR1 LNHDA and CDR2 SQIVND (reference sequence). This CDR3 spans 14 amino acids. V dropped 4 bases and J dropped 6; count of bases not matched to a gene: 9. The CDR3 reads CASSTTGQFSEQYF. CDR3 DNA: TGTGCCAGTAGTACCACGGGACAGTTTAGCGAGCAGTACTTC.

The chain recombines TRBV2 with TRBJ2-7; D is unclear. The CDR3 length is 11 residues. Trimming left V 6 bases short and J 1 base short, with 4 bases between. Germline V gives CDR1 SNHLY, CDR2 FYNNEI. CDR3 in DNA: TGTGCCAGCAGCTTTTCCTACGAGCAGTACTTC. Translating gives CASSFSYEQYF.

This clone was counted a single time. The V gene is TRBV6-5, the J gene TRBJ1-2, with D hard to call. Trimming pared 6 bases from V and 8 bases from J, leaving 13 bases between. Germline CDR1 is MNHEY and CDR2 is SVGAGI. The CDR3 sequence is 12 residues long. This CDR3 reads CASRVNTEGYTF. In nucleotides, the CDR3 is TGTGCCAGCAGGGTAAACACGGAGGGCTACACCTTC.

This chain links TRBV7-3 with TRBJ2-2; 7 bases match TRBD2. Germline V gives CDR1 SGHTA, CDR2 FQGTGA. Trimming took 3 bases from V and 3 from J; bases not matched to a gene: 4. The CDR3 covers 15 residues. This CDR3 reads CASSLTSSDTGELFF. CDR3 DNA sequence: TGTGCCAGCAGCTTGACTAGCTCGGACACCGGGGAGCTGTTTTTT.

This clone was detected once. CDR3 DNA: TGTGCCTGTCGCAGGACCAACTATGGCTACACCTTC. It translates to CACRRTNYGYTF. This rearrangement joins TRBV6-5 to TRBJ1-2, with D uncertain. V shed 11 bases and J shed 2 bases, with 12 bases lying between them. CDR1 is MNHEY and CDR2 is SVGAGI in the germline V gene. The CDR3 has 12 residues.

The CDR3 sequence: CASSLVENTEAFF. The CDR3 DNA sequence: TGTGCCAGCAGCTTAGTGGAAAACACTGAAGCTTTCTTT. V usage is TRBV7-9 and J usage is TRBJ1-1; no definite D call. The V end lost 1 base, the J end lost 2 bases, and 5 bases lay between the germline ends. This CDR3 region has 13 residues. CDR1 is SEHNR, CDR2 FQNEAQ, per germline (reference sequence).

This clone was detected only a few times. This sequence joins TRBV6-2 or TRBV6-3 and TRBJ2-7, with 10 bases matching TRBD2. After removal of 4 bases from V and 2 bases from J, the junction contained 2 bases not matched to a gene. In germline, CDR1 is MNHEY, CDR2 SVGEGT. The CDR3 loop spans 14 amino acids. CDR3 sequence: CASSLAGGTYEQYF. Here the CDR3 DNA reads TGTGCCAGCAGTTTAGCGGGAGGCACCTACGAGCAGTACTTC.

V usage is TRBV29-1 and J usage is TRBJ2-5; D remains unclear. V was cut by 4 bases and J by 4 bases, with 19 bases left in between. The CDR3 consists of 15 residues. CDR1 is SQVTM, CDR2 ANQGSEA, per germline. The DNA of the CDR3 is TGCAGCGTTGTCAAATTGGAACCACCCAGAGAGACCCAGTACTTC. Translating gives CSVVKLEPPRETQYF. Looking up the rest from reference TRBV29-1 and TRBJ2-5 gives the full variable domain: SAVISQKPSRDICQRGTSLTIQCQVDSQVTMMFWYRQQPGQSLTLIATANQGSEATYESGFVIDKFPISRPNLTFSTLTVSNMSPEDSSIYLCSVVKLEPPRETQYFGPGTRLLVL.

The rearrangement uses TRBV7-9 and TRBJ1-6; D remains ambiguous. CDR3 length equals 15 residues. Trimming removed 5 bases at V and 9 bases at J, with 17 bases between. In germline, CDR1 is SEHNR, CDR2 FQNEAQ (reference sequence). The CDR3 reads CASSRSLGEGSPLHF. The CDR3 region has the DNA TGTGCCAGCAGCCGGAGTCTGGGCGAGGGTTCACCCCTCCACTTT.

This clone has only a few counts. V and J are TRBV27 and TRBJ1-6; D gene unclear. The germline V and J ends were trimmed by 7 bases and 3 bases, with 13 bases remaining between them. The CDR3 sequence is 15 residues long. Germline loops: CDR1 MNHEY, CDR2 SMNVEV (reference sequence). This chain's CDR3 is CASTQTSRYNSPLHF. In DNA form, the CDR3 reads TGTGCCAGCACCCAAACAAGCCGCTATAATTCACCCCTCCACTTT.

The table lists this clone with a few counts. This chain joins TRBV10-3 and TRBJ2-1; D possibly corresponds to TRBD1 (6 bases). V was cut by 6 bases and J by 9 bases, with 12 bases left in between. This CDR3 comprises 12 residues. CDR1 is ENHRY, CDR2 SYGVKD, per germline. This CDR3 is CAIRDWTVEQFF. As DNA, the CDR3 is TGTGCCATCAGAGATTGGACAGTTGAGCAGTTCTTC.

This chain connects TRBV30 to TRBJ1-1, with 8 bases aligning to TRBD1. The V gene end was trimmed by 3 bases and the J gene end by 0 bases; junction bases not matched to a gene: 3. This CDR3 has 14 residues. Germline V gives CDR1 GTSNPN, CDR2 SVGIG (reference sequence). Written as DNA, the CDR3 is TGTGCCTGGAGGAACAGGGGGATGAACACTGAAGCTTTCTTT. Its protein product is CAWRNRGMNTEAFF.

This clone was seen a handful of times. The chain is built from TRBV25-1 and TRBJ2-1, with 15 bases that match TRBD2. The CDR3 consists of 16 residues. Trimming took 7 bases from V and 3 from J; bases not matched to a gene: 4. Per the germline V gene, CDR1 is MGHDK and CDR2 is SYGVNS. The CDR3 coding sequence is TGTGCCAGCAAAGGACTAGCGGGGGGGAACTACAATGAGCAGTTCTTC. Translation gives CASKGLAGGNYNEQFF.

This clone was picked up one time. This chain uses TRBV29-1 with TRBJ1-1, with D perhaps matching TRBD1 (6 bases). Germline-derived CDR1 and CDR2 are SQVTM and ANQGSEA. The V end was cut by 5 bases, the J end by 2 bases, with 12 bases between. The CDR3 sequence is 13 residues long. In nucleotides, the CDR3 is TGCAGCGTTTACAGGGTCCCTAACACTGAAGCTTTCTTT. Its protein product is CSVYRVPNTEAFF.

The chain employs TRBV24-1 and TRBJ2-5, with D possibly TRBD2 on 5 matching bases. Germline V gives CDR1 KGHDR, CDR2 SFDVKD. CDR3 length: 15 residues. Trimming cost V 0 bases and J 0 bases, with 7 bases left between them. The CDR3 loop is CATSDLWENQETQYF. CDR3 nucleotide sequence: TGTGCCACCAGTGATTTGTGGGAGAACCAAGAGACCCAGTACTTC.

The chain recombines TRBV10-3 with TRBJ1-1, with 8 bases identical to TRBD1. V gave up 7 bases and J gave up 5 bases; unmatched junction bases: 6. There are 13 residues in the CDR3. Germline CDR1 is ENHRY and CDR2 is SYGVKD. CDR3 amino acids: CAITSRQGTEAFF. The CDR3 coding sequence is TGTGCCATCACCTCTCGACAGGGGACTGAAGCTTTCTTT.

The chain carries TRBV7-2 and TRBJ1-1, with D possibly matching TRBD1 (5 bases). The germline V gene encodes CDR1 SGHTA and CDR2 FQGNSA. This CDR3 region has 14 residues. Trimming pared 0 bases from V and 5 bases from J, leaving 10 bases between. The CDR3, as DNA: TGTGCCAGCAGCTTAGCCGGGGGGGAAACTGAAGCTTTCTTT. This codes for CASSLAGGETEAFF.

The rearrangement joins TRBV7-2 to TRBJ2-7, with a tentative D call TRBD1 (5 bases). The V end was cut by 3 bases, the J end by 2 bases, with 20 bases between. Germline V lookup: CDR1 SGHTA, CDR2 FQGNSA. CDR3 length: 17 residues. The CDR3 region is CASSLGRAIGGAYEQYF. DNA of the CDR3: TGTGCCAGCAGCTTGGGCAGGGCGATCGGCGGAGCCTACGAGCAGTACTTC.